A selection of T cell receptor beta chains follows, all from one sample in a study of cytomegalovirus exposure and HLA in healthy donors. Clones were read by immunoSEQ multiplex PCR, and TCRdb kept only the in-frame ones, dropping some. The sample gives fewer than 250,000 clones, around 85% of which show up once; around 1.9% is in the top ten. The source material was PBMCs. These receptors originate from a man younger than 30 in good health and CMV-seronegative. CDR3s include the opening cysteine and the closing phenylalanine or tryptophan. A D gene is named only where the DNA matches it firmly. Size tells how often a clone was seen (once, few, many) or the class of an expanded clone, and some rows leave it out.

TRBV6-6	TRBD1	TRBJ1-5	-	TGTGCCAGCAGGTCACCGGGACAGGGATATCAGCCCCAGCATTTT	CASRSPGQGYQPQHF
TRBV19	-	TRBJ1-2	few	TGTGCCAGTAGTATAAGGAGGACGGATTATGGCTACACCTTC	CASSIRRTDYGYTF
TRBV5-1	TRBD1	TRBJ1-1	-	TGCGCCAGCAGGCGGGACAGAAACGCTGAAGCTTTCTTT	CASRRDRNAEAFF
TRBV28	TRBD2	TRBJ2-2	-	TGTGCCAGCAGTTCCGAACTAGCGGGAGTGGGTTGGGGCACCGGGGAGCTGTTTTTT	CASSSELAGVGWGTGELFF
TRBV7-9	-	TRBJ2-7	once	TGTGCCAGCAGCACCCGTAGACAGAACGGCTACGAGCAGTACTTC	CASSTRRQNGYEQYF
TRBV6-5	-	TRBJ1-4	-	TGTGCCAGTAAAGCGGGTTCAACTAATGGAAAACTGTTTTTT	CASKAGSTNGKLFF
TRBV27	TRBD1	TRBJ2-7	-	TGTGCCAGCAGTACCCCCGGGACAGGGACCTACGAGCAGTACTTC	CASSTPGTGTYEQYF
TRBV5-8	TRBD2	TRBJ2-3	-	TGTGCCAGCAGCCCACGGACTAGCGGGAGTGGTAGTGAGCAGTATTTT	CASSPRTSGSGSEQYF
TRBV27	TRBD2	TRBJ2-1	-	TGTGCCAGCAGTTTGGGTCTCGGGACTAGCGGGGGACTTAGGGAGCAGTTCTTC	CASSLGLGTSGGLREQFF
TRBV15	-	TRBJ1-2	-	TGTGCCACCAGTACAGGCCGTTTTGCTGGCTACACCTTC	CATSTGRFAGYTF
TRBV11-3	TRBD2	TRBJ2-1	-	TGTGCCAGCAGCTTTGGGACTAGCGGGAGAAGTGAGCAGTTCTTC	CASSFGTSGRSEQFF
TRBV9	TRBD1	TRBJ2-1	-	TGTGCCAGCAGTCTTTGGGACAGGGGTTTCTCCTACAATGAGCAGTTCTTC	CASSLWDRGFSYNEQFF
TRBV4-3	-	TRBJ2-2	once	TGCGCCAGCAGCCAACAACCTAACCCGTGGGGGCTCACCGGGGAGCTGTTTTTT	CASSQQPNPWGLTGELFF
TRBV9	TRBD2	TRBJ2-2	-	TGTGCCAGCAGCGTAGTTGCGGCTAGCGGGAGGGTTGGGGAGCTGTTTTTT	CASSVVAASGRVGELFF
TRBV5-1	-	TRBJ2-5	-	TGCGCCAGCAGCTTGGGCCGGGGTGGGAAAGAGACCCAGTACTTC	CASSLGRGGKETQYF
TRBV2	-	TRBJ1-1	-	TGTGCCAGCAGTGAAACAGCCGGGGGCACTGAAGCTTTCTTT	CASSETAGGTEAFF
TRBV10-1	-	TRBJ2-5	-	TGCGCCAGCAGTGCTTCAGGGAACCAAGAGACCCAGTACTTC	CASSASGNQETQYF
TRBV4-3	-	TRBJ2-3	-	TGCGCCAGCAGCCAAGCTCTAGATACGCAGTATTTT	CASSQALDTQYF
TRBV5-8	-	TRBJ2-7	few	TGTGCCAGCAGCTTGGTGGGCCCTTCCCCCTACGAGCAGTACTTC	CASSLVGPSPYEQYF
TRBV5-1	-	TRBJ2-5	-	TGCGCCAGCAGCTTTCCCAGGCCGGGGGAGACCCAGTACTTC	CASSFPRPGETQYF
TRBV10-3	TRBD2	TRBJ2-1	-	TGTGCCATCAGAATAACTAGCGGGGACTACAATGAGCAGTTCTTC	CAIRITSGDYNEQFF
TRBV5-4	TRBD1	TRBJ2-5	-	TGTGCCAGCAGCTTGCGGCGAAGAGGACAGGGGGGGGAGACCCAGTACTTC	CASSLRRRGQGGETQYF
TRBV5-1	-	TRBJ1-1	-	TGCGCCAGCAGCTTCGGAACTTATGGGGAGATTTACACTGAAGCTTTCTTT	CASSFGTYGEIYTEAFF
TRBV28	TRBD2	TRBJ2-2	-	TGTGCCACCCATCAGCAAGGGACTAGCGGAAAGGAGCTGTTTTTT	CATHQQGTSGKELFF
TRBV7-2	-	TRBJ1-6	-	TGTGCCAGCAGTACCGGGAGCTATAATTCACCCCTCCACTTT	CASSTGSYNSPLHF
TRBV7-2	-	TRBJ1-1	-	TGTGCCAGCAGCTTATTCGTAGCGAGGAACACTGAAGCTTTCTTT	CASSLFVARNTEAFF
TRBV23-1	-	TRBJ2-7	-	TGCGCCAGCAGTCAGAACCCTCAGTACGAGCAGTACTTC	CASSQNPQYEQYF